This TCR beta chain came from a study of blood T cell repertoires in COVID-19. Background on the study: There were acute and convalescent COVID-19 samples, and they came from the United States, Italy and Spain. In each case, the material was cDNA or gDNA derived from T cells, B-cell-depleted T cells, or PBMCs.

Authors' processing steps: Amplified reference gene primers provided the basis for estimating nucleated cell counts. The table came from immunoSEQ multiplex PCR; TCRdb's copy has only in-frame clones and leaves some out. V and J calls plus clone size are reproduced from that table; the DNA served to infer D and trimming. The top ten hold almost 40% of the sample, which has some 27,000 clones, about 80% seen once. Between the trimmed V and J ends, which lost 5 bases and 4 bases, there was a span of 8 bases. CDR3 length: 12 residues. Germline assignment: CDR1 SEHNR and CDR2 FQNEAQ (reference sequence).

The V gene is TRBV7-9, the J gene TRBJ1-1; the D is unclear. The receptor was isolated from a man aged 65-85 years with acute or convalescent COVID-19. Source material: peripheral blood. CDR3 DNA: TGTGCCAGCAGCCGCCCGGTCACTGAAGCTTTCTTT. It codes for CASSRPVTEAFF.